This T cell receptor beta chain appears in the sequencing data of a study of glioma-infiltrating T cells after dendritic cell vaccination. Germline V gene lookup returns CDR1 MRHNA and CDR2 SNTAGT. V shed 0 bases, J shed 2 bases, and the junction held 4 bases outside the gene matches. The CDR3 spans 15 residues. Repertoires were generated with immunoSEQ multiplex PCR, while TCRdb's copy carries only in-frame clones and drops some. This table holds some 60,000 clones, around 83% found once. Described time point: after dendritic cell vaccination, including at tumor progression/relapse. This clone was counted between two and nine times.

The TCR sequence derives from a human donor with glioblastoma. Sequencing used blood, obtained after dendritic cell vaccination. The chain recombines TRBV6-4 with TRBJ2-7; 7 nucleotides align to TRBD1. The CDR3 coding sequence is TGTGCCAGCAGTGACTCTGGGGGACAGCCCTACGAGCAGTACTTC. Its translation: CASSDSGGQPYEQYF.